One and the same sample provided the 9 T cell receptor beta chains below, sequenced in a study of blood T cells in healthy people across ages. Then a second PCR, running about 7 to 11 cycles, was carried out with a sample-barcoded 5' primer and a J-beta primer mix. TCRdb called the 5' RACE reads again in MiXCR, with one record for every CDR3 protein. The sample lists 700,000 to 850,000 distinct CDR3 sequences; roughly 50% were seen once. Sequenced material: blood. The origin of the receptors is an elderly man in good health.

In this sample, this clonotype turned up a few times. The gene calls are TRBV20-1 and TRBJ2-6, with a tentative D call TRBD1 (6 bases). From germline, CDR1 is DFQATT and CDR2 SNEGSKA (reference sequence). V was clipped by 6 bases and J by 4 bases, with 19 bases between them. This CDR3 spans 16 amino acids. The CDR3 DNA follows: TGCAGTGCAAGGGACACCTCGACGGCGGGGGCCAACGTCCTGACTTTC. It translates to CSARDTSTAGANVLTF.

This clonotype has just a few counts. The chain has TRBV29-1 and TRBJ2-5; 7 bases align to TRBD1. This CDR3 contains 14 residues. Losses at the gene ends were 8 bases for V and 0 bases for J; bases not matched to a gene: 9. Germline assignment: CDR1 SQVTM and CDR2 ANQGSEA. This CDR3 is CSFRDREYQETQYF. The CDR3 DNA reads TGCAGCTTCCGGGACAGAGAGTACCAAGAGACCCAGTACTTC.

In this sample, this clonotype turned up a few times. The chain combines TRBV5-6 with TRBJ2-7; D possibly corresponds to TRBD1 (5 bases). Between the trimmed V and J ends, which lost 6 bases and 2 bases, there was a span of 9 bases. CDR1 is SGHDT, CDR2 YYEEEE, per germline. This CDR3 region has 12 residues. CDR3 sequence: CASTGNPYEQYF. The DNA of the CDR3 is TGTGCCAGCACAGGGAATCCCTACGAGCAGTACTTC.

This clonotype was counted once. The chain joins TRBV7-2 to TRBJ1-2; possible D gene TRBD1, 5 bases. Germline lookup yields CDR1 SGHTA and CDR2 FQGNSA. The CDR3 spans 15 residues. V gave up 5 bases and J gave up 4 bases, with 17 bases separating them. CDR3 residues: CASSPRSGGAYGYTF. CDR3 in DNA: TGTGCCAGCAGCCCGCGTAGCGGGGGAGCCTATGGCTACACCTTC. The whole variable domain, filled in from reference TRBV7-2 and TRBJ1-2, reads GAGVSQSPSNKVTEKGKDVELRCDPISGHTALYWYRQSLGQGLEFLIYFQGNSAPDKSGLPSDRFSAERTGGSVSTLTIQRTQQEDSAVYLCASSPRSGGAYGYTFGSGTRLTVV.

The chain's CDR3 is CSASFGQGVYGYTF. The CDR3 region has the DNA TGCAGTGCTAGCTTCGGACAGGGGGTCTATGGCTACACCTTC. The V and J genes are TRBV20-1 and TRBJ1-2, with 10 bases matching TRBD1. The germline gives CDR1 DFQATT, CDR2 SNEGSKA (reference sequence). The CDR3 consists of 14 residues. V was pared by 3 bases and J by 4 bases, with 5 bases of the junction left unmatched.

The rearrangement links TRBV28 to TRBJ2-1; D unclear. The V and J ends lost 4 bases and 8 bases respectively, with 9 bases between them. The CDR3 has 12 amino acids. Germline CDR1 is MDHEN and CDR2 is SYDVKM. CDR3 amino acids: CASSSNKDEQFF. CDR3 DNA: TGTGCCAGCAGTTCTAATAAGGATGAGCAGTTCTTC. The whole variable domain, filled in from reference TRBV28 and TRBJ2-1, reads DVKVTQSSRYLVKRTGEKVFLECVQDMDHENMFWYRQDPGLGLRLIYFSYDVKMKEKGDIPEGYSVSREKKERFSLILESASTNQTSMYLCASSSNKDEQFFGPGTRLTVL.

The CDR3 reads CSARDSKNIQYF. The CDR3 coding sequence is TGCAGTGCTAGGGACAGCAAAAACATTCAGTACTTC. V is TRBV20-1 and J is TRBJ2-4; D is perhaps TRBD1 (6 bases). The CDR3 loop spans 12 amino acids. V lost 3 bases, J lost 3 bases, and 6 bases lay in between. The germline V gene encodes CDR1 DFQATT and CDR2 SNEGSKA (reference sequence).

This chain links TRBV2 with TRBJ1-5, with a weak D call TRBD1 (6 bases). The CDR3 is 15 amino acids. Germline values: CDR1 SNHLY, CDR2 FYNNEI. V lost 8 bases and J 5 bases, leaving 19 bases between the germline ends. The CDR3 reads CASAGTQKNDQPQHF. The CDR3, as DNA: TGTGCCAGCGCCGGGACACAGAAGAACGATCAGCCCCAGCATTTT.

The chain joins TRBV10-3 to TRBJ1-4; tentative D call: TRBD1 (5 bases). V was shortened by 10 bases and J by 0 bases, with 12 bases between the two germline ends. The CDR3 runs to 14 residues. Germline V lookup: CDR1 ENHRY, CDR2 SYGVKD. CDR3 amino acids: CATRGEATNEKLFF. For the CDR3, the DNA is TGTGCCACCCGAGGGGAAGCAACTAATGAAAAACTGTTTTTT.